These T cell receptor beta chains were read from a single sample in a study of spatial heterogeneity in lung cancer. From the 5' RACE reads, TCRdb called clonotypes with MiXCR, one entry per CDR3 protein. The data hold under 100,000 distinct CDR3 sequences, with about 9.4% observed a single time. The material sequenced was PBMCs, taken at surgery. Receptors were obtained from a male donor with early-stage non-small cell lung cancer. Each CDR3 is given with its conserved first and last residue. The D gene is left open where the match is weak. Where a row states a size, it is once, few, many or the class of an expanded clone; other rows omit it.

D: TRBD2
size: few
V: TRBV5-1
J: TRBJ2-1
CDR3: CASSSTSGRGEQFF
DNA: TGCGCCAGCAGCTCGACTAGCGGGAGAGGTGAGCAGTTCTTC

D: NA
size: many
V: TRBV28
J: TRBJ1-4
CDR3: CASRENGKTNEKLFF
DNA: TGTGCCAGCAGGGAGAACGGGAAGACTAATGAAAAACTGTTTTTT

D: NA
size: NA
V: TRBV10-3
J: TRBJ2-3
CDR3: CAISEQTSTDTQYF
DNA: TGTGCCATCAGTGAGCAGACTAGCACAGATACGCAGTATTTT

D: NA
size: many
V: TRBV9
J: TRBJ1-4
CDR3: CASSVALGGANEKLFF
DNA: TGTGCCAGCAGCGTAGCTCTCGGGGGGGCGAATGAAAAACTGTTTTTT

D: TRBD1
size: many
V: TRBV7-3
J: TRBJ2-3
CDR3: CASSLGPGQGENTQYF
DNA: TGTGCCAGCAGCTTAGGGCCGGGACAGGGGGAGAATACGCAGTATTTT

D: TRBD2
size: NA
V: TRBV29-1
J: TRBJ2-3
CDR3: CSVSLAGGPDTQYF
DNA: TGCAGCGTTTCCCTAGCGGGAGGGCCAGATACGCAGTATTTT

D: NA
size: few
V: TRBV19
J: TRBJ2-2
CDR3: CASSIEFRNTGELFF
DNA: TGTGCCAGTAGTATAGAGTTCCGGAACACCGGGGAGCTGTTTTTT

D: NA
size: NA
V: TRBV6-1
J: TRBJ2-1
CDR3: CASSEANKRWFF
DNA: TGTGCCAGCAGTGAAGCGAATAAGAGGTGGTTCTTC

D: TRBD1
size: NA
V: TRBV6-1
J: TRBJ2-7
CDR3: CASSERGTGGDYEQYF
DNA: TGTGCCAGCAGTGAACGGGGGACAGGGGGTGACTACGAGCAGTACTTC

D: NA
size: few
V: TRBV20-1
J: TRBJ1-5
CDR3: CSARPARSNQPQHF
DNA: TGCAGTGCCCGGCCCGCACGTAGCAATCAGCCCCAGCATTTT